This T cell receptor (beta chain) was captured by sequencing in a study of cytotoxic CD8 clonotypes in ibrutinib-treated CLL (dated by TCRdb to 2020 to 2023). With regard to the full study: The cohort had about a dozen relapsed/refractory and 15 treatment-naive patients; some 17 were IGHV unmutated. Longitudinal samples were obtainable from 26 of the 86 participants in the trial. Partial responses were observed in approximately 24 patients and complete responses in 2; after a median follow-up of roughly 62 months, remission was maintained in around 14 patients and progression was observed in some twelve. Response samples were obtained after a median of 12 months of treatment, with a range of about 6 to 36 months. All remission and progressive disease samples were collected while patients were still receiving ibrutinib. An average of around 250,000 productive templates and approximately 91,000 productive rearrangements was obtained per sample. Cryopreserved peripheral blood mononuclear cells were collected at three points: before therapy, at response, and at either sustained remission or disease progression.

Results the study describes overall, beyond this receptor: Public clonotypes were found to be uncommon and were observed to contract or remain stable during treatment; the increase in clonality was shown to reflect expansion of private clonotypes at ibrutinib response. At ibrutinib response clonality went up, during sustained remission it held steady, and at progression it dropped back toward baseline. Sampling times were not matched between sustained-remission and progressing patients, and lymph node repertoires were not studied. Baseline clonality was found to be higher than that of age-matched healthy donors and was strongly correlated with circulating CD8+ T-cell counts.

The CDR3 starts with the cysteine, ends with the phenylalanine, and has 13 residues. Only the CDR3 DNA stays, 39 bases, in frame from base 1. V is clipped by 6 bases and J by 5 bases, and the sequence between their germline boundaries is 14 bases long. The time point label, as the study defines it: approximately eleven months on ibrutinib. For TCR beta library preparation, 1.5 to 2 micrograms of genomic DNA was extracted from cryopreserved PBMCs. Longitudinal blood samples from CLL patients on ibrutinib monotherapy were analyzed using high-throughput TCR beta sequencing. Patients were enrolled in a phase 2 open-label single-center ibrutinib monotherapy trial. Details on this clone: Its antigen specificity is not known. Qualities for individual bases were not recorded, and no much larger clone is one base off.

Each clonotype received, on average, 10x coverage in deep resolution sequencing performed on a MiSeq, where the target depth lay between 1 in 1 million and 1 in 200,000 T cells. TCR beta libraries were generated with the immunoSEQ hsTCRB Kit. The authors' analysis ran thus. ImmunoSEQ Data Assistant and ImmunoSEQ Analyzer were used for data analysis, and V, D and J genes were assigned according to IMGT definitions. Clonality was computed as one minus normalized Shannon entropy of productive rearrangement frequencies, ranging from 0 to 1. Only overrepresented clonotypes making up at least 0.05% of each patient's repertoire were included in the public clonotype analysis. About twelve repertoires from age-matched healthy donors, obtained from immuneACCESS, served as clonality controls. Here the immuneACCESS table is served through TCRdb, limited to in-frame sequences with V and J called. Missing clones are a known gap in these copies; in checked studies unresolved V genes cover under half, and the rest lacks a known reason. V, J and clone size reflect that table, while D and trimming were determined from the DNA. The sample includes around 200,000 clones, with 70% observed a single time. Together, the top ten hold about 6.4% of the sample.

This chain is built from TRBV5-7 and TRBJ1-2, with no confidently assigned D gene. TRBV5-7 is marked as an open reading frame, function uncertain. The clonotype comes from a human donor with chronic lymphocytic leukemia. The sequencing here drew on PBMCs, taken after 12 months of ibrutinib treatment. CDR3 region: CASTVGYKYGYTF. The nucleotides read TGTGCCAGCACCGTGGGGTACAAGTATGGCTACACCTTC.